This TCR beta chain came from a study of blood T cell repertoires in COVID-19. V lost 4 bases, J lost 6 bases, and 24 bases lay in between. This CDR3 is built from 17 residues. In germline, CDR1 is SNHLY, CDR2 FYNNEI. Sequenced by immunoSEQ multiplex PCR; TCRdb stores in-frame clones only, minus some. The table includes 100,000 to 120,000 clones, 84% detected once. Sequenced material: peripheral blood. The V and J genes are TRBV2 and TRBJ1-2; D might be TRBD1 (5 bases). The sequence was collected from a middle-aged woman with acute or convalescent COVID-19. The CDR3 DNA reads TGTGCCAGCAGTGCCGACGAGGTCCCTAATCAAGGGGATGGCTACACCTTC. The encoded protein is CASSADEVPNQGDGYTF.